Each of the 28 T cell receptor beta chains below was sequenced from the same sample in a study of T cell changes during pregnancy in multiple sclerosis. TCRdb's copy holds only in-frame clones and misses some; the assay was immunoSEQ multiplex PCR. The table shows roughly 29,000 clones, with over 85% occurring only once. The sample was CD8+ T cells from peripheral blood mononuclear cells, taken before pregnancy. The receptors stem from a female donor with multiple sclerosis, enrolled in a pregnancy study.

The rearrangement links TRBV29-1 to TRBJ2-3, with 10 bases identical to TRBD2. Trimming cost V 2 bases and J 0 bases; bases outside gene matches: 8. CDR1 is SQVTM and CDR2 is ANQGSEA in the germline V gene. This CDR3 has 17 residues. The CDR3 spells CSVESRLAGPSTDTQYF. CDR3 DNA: TGCAGCGTTGAATCCCGACTAGCGGGCCCTAGCACAGATACGCAGTATTTT.

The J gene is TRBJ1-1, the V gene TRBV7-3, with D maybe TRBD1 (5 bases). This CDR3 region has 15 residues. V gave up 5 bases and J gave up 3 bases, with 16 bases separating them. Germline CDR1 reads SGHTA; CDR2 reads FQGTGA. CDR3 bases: TGTGCCAGCAGCCTTTCGGGACCGGGGGACACTGAAGCTTTCTTT. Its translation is CASSLSGPGDTEAFF.

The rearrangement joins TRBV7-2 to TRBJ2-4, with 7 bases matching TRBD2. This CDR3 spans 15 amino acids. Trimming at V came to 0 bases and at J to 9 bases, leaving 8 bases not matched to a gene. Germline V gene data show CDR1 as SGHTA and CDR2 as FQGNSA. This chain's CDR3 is CASSLAGPGRGIQYF. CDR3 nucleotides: TGTGCCAGCAGCTTAGCCGGGCCAGGGAGGGGCATTCAGTACTTC.

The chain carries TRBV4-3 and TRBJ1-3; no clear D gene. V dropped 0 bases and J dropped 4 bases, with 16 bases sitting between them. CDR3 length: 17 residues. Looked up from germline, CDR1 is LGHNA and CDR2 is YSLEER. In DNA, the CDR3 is TGCGCCAGCAGCCAAGATCGGGTCTCAGCTCCGGGAAACACCATATATTTT. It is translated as CASSQDRVSAPGNTIYF.

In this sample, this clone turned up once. In DNA, the CDR3 is TGCAGCGCCCAGGGACAGGGGGACGAGCAGTACTTC. It is translated as CSAQGQGDEQYF. The chain links TRBV29-1 to TRBJ2-7, with 11 bases that match TRBD1. The germline V gene has CDR1 SQVTM and CDR2 ANQGSEA. V gave up 7 bases and J gave up 5 bases; unmatched junction bases: 4. The CDR3 is 12 residues long.

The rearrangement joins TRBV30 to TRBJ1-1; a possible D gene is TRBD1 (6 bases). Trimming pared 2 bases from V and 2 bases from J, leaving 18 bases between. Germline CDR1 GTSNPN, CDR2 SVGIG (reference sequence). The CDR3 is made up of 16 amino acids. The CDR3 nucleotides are TGTGCCTGGAGTCCATCTCCACAGGGTGGAAACACTGAAGCTTTCTTT. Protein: CAWSPSPQGGNTEAFF.

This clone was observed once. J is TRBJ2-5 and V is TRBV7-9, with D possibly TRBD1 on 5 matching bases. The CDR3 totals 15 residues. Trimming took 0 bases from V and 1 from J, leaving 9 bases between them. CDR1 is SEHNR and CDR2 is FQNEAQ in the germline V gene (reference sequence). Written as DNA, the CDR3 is TGTGCCAGCAGCTTAGCTCAGGGCAGCCAAGAGACCCAGTACTTC. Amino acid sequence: CASSLAQGSQETQYF.

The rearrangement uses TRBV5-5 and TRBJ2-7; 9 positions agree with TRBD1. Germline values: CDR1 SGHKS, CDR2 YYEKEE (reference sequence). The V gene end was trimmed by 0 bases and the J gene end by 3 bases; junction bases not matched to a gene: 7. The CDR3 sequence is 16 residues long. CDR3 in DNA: TGTGCCAGCAGCTTGGAGGACAGGGGTAATTTCTACGAGCAGTACTTC. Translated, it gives CASSLEDRGNFYEQYF.

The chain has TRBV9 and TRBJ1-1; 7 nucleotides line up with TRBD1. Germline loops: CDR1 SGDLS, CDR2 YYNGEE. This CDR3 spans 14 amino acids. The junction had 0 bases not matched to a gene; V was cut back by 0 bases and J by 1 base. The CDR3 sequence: CASSVGTGNTEAFF. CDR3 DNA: TGTGCCAGCAGCGTAGGGACAGGGAACACTGAAGCTTTCTTT. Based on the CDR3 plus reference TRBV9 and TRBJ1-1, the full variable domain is DSGVTQTPKHLITATGQRVTLRCSPRSGDLSVYWYQQSLDQGLQFLIQYYNGEERAKGNILERFSAQQFPDLHSELNLSSLELGDSALYFCASSVGTGNTEAFFGQGTRLTVV.

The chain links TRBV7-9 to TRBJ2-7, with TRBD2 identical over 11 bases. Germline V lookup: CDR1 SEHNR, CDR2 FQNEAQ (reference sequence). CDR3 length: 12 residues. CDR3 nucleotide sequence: TGTATGGAACTAGCGGGAGCGGACGAGCAGTACTTC. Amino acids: CMELAGADEQYF.

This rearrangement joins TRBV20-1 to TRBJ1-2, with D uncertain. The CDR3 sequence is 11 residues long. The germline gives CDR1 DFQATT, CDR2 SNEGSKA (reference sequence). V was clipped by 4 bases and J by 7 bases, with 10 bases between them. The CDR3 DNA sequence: TGCAGTGCTACCCGACTACCTGGCTACACCTTC. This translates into CSATRLPGYTF.

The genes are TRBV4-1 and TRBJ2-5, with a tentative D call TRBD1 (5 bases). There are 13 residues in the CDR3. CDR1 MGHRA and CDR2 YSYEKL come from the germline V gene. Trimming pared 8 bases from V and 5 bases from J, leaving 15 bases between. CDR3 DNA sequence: TGCGCCAGCCGTAAGTCAGGGCACGAGACCCAGTACTTC. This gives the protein CASRKSGHETQYF.

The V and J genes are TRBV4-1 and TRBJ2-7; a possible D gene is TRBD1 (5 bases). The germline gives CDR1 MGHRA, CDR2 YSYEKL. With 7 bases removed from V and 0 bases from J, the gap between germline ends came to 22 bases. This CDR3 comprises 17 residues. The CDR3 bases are TGCGCCAGCACCCTTTACTTGACAGACGATGGCTCCTACGAGCAGTACTTC. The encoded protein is CASTLYLTDDGSYEQYF.

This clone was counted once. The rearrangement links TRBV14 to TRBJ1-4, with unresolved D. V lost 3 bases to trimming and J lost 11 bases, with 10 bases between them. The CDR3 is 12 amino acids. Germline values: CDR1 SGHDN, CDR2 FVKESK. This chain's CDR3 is CASSQSGRKLFF. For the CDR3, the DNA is TGTGCCAGCAGCCAGAGCGGACGGAAACTGTTTTTT.

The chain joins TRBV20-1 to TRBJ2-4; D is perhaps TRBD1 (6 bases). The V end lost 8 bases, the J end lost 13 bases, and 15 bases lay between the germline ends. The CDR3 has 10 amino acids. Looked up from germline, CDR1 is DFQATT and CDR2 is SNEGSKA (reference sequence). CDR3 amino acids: CSPKGQTQYF. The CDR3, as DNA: TGCAGTCCCAAAGGACAGACGCAGTACTTC.

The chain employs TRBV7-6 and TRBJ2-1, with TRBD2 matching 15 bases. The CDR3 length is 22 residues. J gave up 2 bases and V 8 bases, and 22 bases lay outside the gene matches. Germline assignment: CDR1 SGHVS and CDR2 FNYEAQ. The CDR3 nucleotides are TGTGCCAGCTCTGGAGGGGGATCCGGGGGACTAGCGGGAGGACGAACCTACAATGAGCAGTTCTTC. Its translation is CASSGGGSGGLAGGRTYNEQFF.

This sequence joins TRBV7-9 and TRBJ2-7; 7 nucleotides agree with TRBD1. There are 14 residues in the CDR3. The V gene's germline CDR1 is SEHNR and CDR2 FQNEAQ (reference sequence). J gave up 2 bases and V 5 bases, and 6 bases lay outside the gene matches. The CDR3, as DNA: TGTGCCAGCAGCCACCGGGACAGACCCTACGAGCAGTACTTC. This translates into CASSHRDRPYEQYF. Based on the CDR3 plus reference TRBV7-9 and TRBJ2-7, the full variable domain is DTGVSQNPRHKITKRGQNVTFRCDPISEHNRLYWYRQTLGQGPEFLTYFQNEAQLEKSRLLSDRFSAERPKGSFSTLEIQRTEQGDSAMYLCASSHRDRPYEQYFGPGTRLTVT.

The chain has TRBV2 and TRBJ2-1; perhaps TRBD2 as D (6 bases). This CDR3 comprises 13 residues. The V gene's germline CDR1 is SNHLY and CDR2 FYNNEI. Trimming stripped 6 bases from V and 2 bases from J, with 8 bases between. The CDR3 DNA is TGTGCCAGCAGCCCGGGGGCCTACAATGAGCAGTTCTTC. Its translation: CASSPGAYNEQFF. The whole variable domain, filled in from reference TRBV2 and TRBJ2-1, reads EPEVTQTPSHQVTQMGQEVILRCVPISNHLYFYWYRQILGQKVEFLVSFYNNEISEKSEIFDDQFSVERPDGSNFTLKIRSTKLEDSAMYFCASSPGAYNEQFFGPGTRLTVL.

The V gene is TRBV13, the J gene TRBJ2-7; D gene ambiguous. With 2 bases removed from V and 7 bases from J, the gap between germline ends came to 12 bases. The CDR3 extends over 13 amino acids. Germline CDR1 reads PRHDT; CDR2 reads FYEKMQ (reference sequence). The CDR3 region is CASSLSTHREQYF. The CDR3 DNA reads TGTGCCAGCAGCTTATCGACTCACCGGGAGCAGTACTTC.

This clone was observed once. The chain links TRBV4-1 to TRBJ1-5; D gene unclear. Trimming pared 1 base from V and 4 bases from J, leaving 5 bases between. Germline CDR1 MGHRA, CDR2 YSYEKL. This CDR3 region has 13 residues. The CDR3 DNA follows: TGCGCCAGCAGCCAAGTCCTTAATCAGCCCCAGCATTTT. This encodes CASSQVLNQPQHF.

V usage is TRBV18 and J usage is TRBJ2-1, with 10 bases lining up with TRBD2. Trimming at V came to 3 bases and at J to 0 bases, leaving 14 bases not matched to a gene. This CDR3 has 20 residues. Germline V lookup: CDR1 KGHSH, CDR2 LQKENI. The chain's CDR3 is CASSPGTSAEYGSSYNEQFF. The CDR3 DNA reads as TGTGCCAGCTCACCTGGGACTAGCGCAGAATACGGGAGCTCCTACAATGAGCAGTTCTTC.

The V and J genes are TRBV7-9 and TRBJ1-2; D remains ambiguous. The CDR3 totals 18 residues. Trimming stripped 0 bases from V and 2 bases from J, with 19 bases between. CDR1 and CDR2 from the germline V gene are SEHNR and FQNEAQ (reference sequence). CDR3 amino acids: CASSLAKIMVGENYGYTF. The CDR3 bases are TGTGCCAGCAGCTTAGCGAAGATTATGGTCGGGGAAAACTATGGCTACACCTTC.

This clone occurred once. This CDR3 reads CSGSGLAGASSYNEQFF. The CDR3, as DNA: TGCAGCGGCTCAGGACTAGCGGGGGCCAGCTCCTACAATGAGCAGTTCTTC. This sequence joins TRBV29-1 and TRBJ2-1, with TRBD2 matching 13 bases. V lost 7 bases to trimming and J lost 0 bases; unmatched junction nucleotides: 9. The germline V gene has CDR1 SQVTM and CDR2 ANQGSEA. There are 17 residues in the CDR3.

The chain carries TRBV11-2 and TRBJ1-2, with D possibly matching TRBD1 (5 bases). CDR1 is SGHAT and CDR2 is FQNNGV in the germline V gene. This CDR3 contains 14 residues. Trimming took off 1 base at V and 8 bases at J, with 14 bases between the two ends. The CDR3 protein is CASSLGPRAGGYTF. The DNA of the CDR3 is TGTGCCAGCAGCTTAGGCCCCAGGGCGGGGGGCTACACCTTC.

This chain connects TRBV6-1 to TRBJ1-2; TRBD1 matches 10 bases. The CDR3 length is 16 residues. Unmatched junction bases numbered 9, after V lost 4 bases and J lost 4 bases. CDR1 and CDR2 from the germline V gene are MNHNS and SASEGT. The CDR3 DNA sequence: TGTGCCAGCAGTGTGGCCTCCGGGACAGGGGCCTATGGCTACACCTTC. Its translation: CASSVASGTGAYGYTF.

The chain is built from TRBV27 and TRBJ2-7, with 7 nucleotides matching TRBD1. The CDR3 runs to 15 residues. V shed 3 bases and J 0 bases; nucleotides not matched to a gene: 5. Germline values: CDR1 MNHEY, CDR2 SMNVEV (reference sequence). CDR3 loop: CASSLSRDSSYEQYF. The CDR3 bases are TGTGCCAGCAGTTTGAGCCGGGACAGCTCCTACGAGCAGTACTTC.

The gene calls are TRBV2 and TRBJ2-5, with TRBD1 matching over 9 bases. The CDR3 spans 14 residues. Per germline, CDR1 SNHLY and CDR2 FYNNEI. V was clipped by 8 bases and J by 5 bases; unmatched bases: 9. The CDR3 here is CASGPGQGWETQYF. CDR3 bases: TGTGCCAGCGGACCGGGACAGGGATGGGAGACCCAGTACTTC.

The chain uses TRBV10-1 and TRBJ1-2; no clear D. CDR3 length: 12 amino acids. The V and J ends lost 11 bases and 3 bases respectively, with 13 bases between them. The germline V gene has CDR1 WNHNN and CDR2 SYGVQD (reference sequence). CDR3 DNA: TGCGCCCGCCCCTACGAGTACTATGGCTACACCTTC. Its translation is CARPYEYYGYTF.